This is a list of T cell receptor beta chains from one sample in a study of Tregs in tolerant kidney transplant recipients. Sequencing used immunoSEQ multiplex PCR; TCRdb keeps in-frame clones, though not all of them. The table records approximately 66,000 clones, approximately 83% of them present only once. The source was Tregs from blood, collected before the transplant. These receptors all stem from a human donor who received a combined kidney and bone marrow transplant. Each CDR3 is given with its conserved first and last residue. D genes are given only for firm matches. Size values are once, few and many counts, or a class for expanded clones, and some rows have none.

D,size,V,J,CDR3,DNA
TRBD2,-,TRBV7-2,TRBJ2-1,CASSLVRLLAGVSNEQFF,TGTGCCAGCAGCTTAGTCCGCCTACTAGCGGGAGTAAGCAATGAGCAGTTCTTC
TRBD1,-,TRBV19,TRBJ2-1,CASSTGTGAYNEQFF,TGTGCCAGTAGTACCGGGACAGGGGCCTACAATGAGCAGTTCTTC
-,-,TRBV15,TRBJ2-7,CATSRGGLEQYF,TGTGCCACCAGCAGAGGAGGACTGGAGCAGTACTTC
-,-,TRBV19,TRBJ2-3,CASTRDRRYTDTQYF,TGTGCCAGTACTAGGGACCGGAGATACACAGATACGCAGTATTTT
-,once,TRBV15,TRBJ1-1,CATSRDRVTEAFF,TGTGCCACCAGCAGAGATAGGGTCACTGAAGCTTTCTTT
TRBD1,-,TRBV27,TRBJ1-6,CASRPAGQYNSPLHF,TGTGCCAGCAGACCTGCGGGACAGTATAATTCACCCCTCCACTTT
TRBD2,-,TRBV5-1,TRBJ2-1,CASSLGAGGYNEQFF,TGCGCCAGCAGCTTGGGAGCGGGGGGATACAATGAGCAGTTCTTC
-,-,TRBV28,TRBJ1-3,CASASGGRFTGNTIYF,TGTGCCAGCGCGTCGGGGGGACGGTTCACTGGAAACACCATATATTTT
TRBD1,-,TRBV5-1,TRBJ1-4,CASSLIGTGNEKLFF,TGCGCCAGCAGCTTGATCGGGACAGGGAATGAAAAACTGTTTTTT
-,-,TRBV6-6,TRBJ2-7,CASSYSRDAYEQYF,TGTGCCAGCAGTTACTCCAGAGACGCTTACGAGCAGTACTTC
-,-,TRBV7-6,TRBJ2-3,CASSLGQGTDTQYF,TGTGCCAGCAGCTTAGGGCAGGGCACAGATACGCAGTATTTT
-,-,TRBV5-6,TRBJ2-5,CASSLEGRETQYF,TGTGCCAGCAGCTTGGAGGGCCGAGAGACCCAGTACTTC
-,once,TRBV10-3,TRBJ1-2,CAIRAGHIYGYTF,TGTGCCATCAGGGCGGGACACATCTATGGCTACACCTTC
-,-,TRBV5-4,TRBJ1-2,CASSLSGGYTF,TGTGCCAGCAGCTTGTCGGGCGGCTACACCTTC
TRBD2,-,TRBV18,TRBJ2-4,CASSPSGGPGNIQYF,TGTGCCAGCTCACCTAGCGGGGGGCCTGGAAACATTCAGTACTTC
TRBD1,-,TRBV19,TRBJ1-2,CAISRGTGFGYTF,TGTGCCATTTCCCGCGGGACAGGGTTTGGCTACACCTTC
-,-,TRBV19,TRBJ2-1,CASSMRGALHNEQFF,TGTGCCAGTAGTATGAGAGGGGCCCTACACAATGAGCAGTTCTTC
-,-,TRBV5-1,TRBJ1-6,CASSPRGGLNSPLHF,TGCGCCAGCAGCCCGAGAGGGGGGCTTAATTCACCCCTCCACTTT
TRBD1,-,TRBV19,TRBJ1-2,CASSSGTGYRANYGYTF,TGTGCCAGTAGTTCCGGGACAGGGTACAGGGCTAACTATGGCTACACCTTC
-,-,TRBV19,TRBJ2-3,CASSRRTPRTDTQYF,TGTGCCAGTAGTAGGAGAACCCCTCGCACAGATACGCAGTATTTT
-,-,TRBV4-1,TRBJ2-7,CASSPQGGYEQYF,TGCGCCAGCAGCCCTCAGGGAGGCTACGAGCAGTACTTC
TRBD2,-,TRBV7-2,TRBJ2-2,CASSSGLAGGDTGELFF,TGTGCCAGCAGCTCCGGACTAGCGGGAGGGGACACCGGGGAGCTGTTTTTT
-,-,TRBV18,TRBJ2-1,CASSPAGENEQFF,TGTGCCAGCTCACCTGCAGGTGAGAATGAGCAGTTCTTC
-,-,TRBV18,TRBJ2-5,CASSPPGWRGTQYF,TGTGCCAGCTCACCACCGGGCTGGAGAGGGACCCAGTACTTC
-,-,TRBV27,TRBJ2-1,CASSPALGSYYNEQFF,TGTGCCAGCAGTCCCGCCCTTGGGTCGTACTACAATGAGCAGTTCTTC
TRBD1,-,TRBV6-5,TRBJ1-2,CASSPETGLLDGYTF,TGTGCCAGCAGTCCAGAGACAGGGTTATTGGATGGCTACACCTTC
-,-,TRBV7-9,TRBJ1-1,CASSTDRSWGAFF,TGTGCCAGCAGCACTGACAGGTCTTGGGGAGCTTTCTTT
-,-,TRBV6-1,TRBJ1-5,CASSSNGLHYQPQHF,TGTGCCAGCAGCTCAAATGGACTGCATTACCAGCCCCAGCATTTT
TRBD2,few,TRBV5-1,TRBJ2-2,CASSYRGVSNTGELFF,TGCGCCAGCAGTTACCGGGGGGTTTCGAACACCGGGGAGCTGTTTTTT
-,-,TRBV9,TRBJ2-2,CASSAYLGTRSSGELFF,TGTGCCAGCAGCGCCTATCTTGGTACGCGGTCATCCGGGGAGCTGTTTTTT
-,-,TRBV23-1,TRBJ1-6,CASSQCCDRGVAGLSPLHF,TGCGCCAGCAGTCAATGCTGCGACCGAGGAGTGGCAGGGCTATCACCCCTCCACTTT
-,once,TRBV7-2,TRBJ2-1,CASSLGHNEQFF,TGTGCCAGCAGCTTAGGGCACAATGAGCAGTTCTTC
-,-,TRBV4-2,TRBJ1-3,CASSQEGPTSGNTIYF,TGTGCCAGCAGCCAAGAAGGGCCGACCTCTGGAAACACCATATATTTT
-,-,TRBV6-5,TRBJ2-1,CASRSADLNYNEQFF,TGTGCCAGCAGAAGTGCCGACCTTAACTACAATGAGCAGTTCTTC
TRBD1,-,TRBV5-6,TRBJ2-7,CASSHTVFTGVYEQYF,TGTGCCAGCAGCCATACCGTCTTCACAGGGGTGTACGAGCAGTACTTC
-,-,TRBV7-2,TRBJ2-3,CASSLVGLAADTQYF,TGTGCCAGCAGCTTAGTGGGGCTAGCAGCAGATACGCAGTATTTT
-,-,TRBV18,TRBJ1-4,CASSPFRRGEKLFF,TGTGCCAGCTCACCATTCCGTAGGGGCGAAAAACTGTTTTTT
TRBD2,few,TRBV30,TRBJ2-3,CAWSVRGETQYF,TGTGCCTGGAGTGTACGGGGGGAGACGCAGTATTTT
-,-,TRBV4-1,TRBJ2-1,CASSQESVLSEQFF,TGCGCCAGCAGCCAAGAGTCGGTCTTGAGTGAGCAGTTCTTC
-,-,TRBV6-6,TRBJ2-1,CAIGGTLFWEQFF,TGTGCCATAGGGGGGACTCTCTTTTGGGAGCAGTTCTTC
TRBD2,-,TRBV28,TRBJ2-3,CASSSSTSGIRPDTQYF,TGTGCCAGCAGTTCGTCGACTAGCGGGATCCGCCCAGATACGCAGTATTTT
TRBD2,-,TRBV30,TRBJ2-1,CAWSALAGSYNEQFF,TGTGCCTGGAGTGCCCTAGCGGGATCCTACAATGAGCAGTTCTTC
-,-,TRBV6-1,TRBJ2-3,CASSEGLGDTQYF,TGTGCCAGCAGTGAAGGCCTAGGAGATACGCAGTATTTT
TRBD2,-,TRBV5-1,TRBJ2-3,CASSLGLAGAGGDTQYF,TGCGCCAGCAGCCTCGGACTAGCGGGGGCCGGAGGGGATACGCAGTATTTT
-,-,TRBV28,TRBJ1-1,CASSSRTRTEAFF,TGTGCCAGCAGTTCCCGGACTAGAACTGAAGCTTTCTTT
TRBD2,-,TRBV19,TRBJ2-5,CASRTSGRAGETQYF,TGTGCCAGTAGGACTAGCGGGAGGGCCGGGGAGACCCAGTACTTC
TRBD1,-,TRBV19,TRBJ1-2,CASSARLVRGRNHGYTF,TGTGCCAGTAGTGCCAGGCTGGTGAGGGGGCGAAACCATGGCTACACCTTC
TRBD2,-,TRBV11-2,TRBJ2-7,CASSRLAGSYEQYF,TGTGCCAGCAGCCGACTAGCTGGGTCCTACGAGCAGTACTTC
TRBD1,-,TRBV2,TRBJ2-7,CASTLWGTARYEQYF,TGTGCCAGCACCCTATGGGGGACAGCCCGCTACGAGCAGTACTTC
-,once,TRBV7-8,TRBJ2-3,CASSPSEVTDTQYF,TGTGCCAGCAGCCCCTCGGAGGTGACAGATACGCAGTATTTT
TRBD1,-,TRBV4-3,TRBJ1-3,CASSQGGAGGGNTIYF,TGCGCCAGCAGCCAAGGGGGGGCAGGGGGTGGAAACACCATATATTTT
-,-,TRBV27,TRBJ2-7,CASSLRFRNEQYF,TGTGCCAGCAGTTTACGCTTCCGGAATGAGCAGTACTTC
-,-,TRBV30,TRBJ2-2,CAWSELSMSGELFF,TGTGCCTGGAGCGAGCTCTCAATGTCCGGGGAGCTGTTTTTT
-,-,TRBV28,TRBJ2-7,CASSERPPYEQYF,TGTGCCAGCTCTGAGCGGCCACCCTACGAGCAGTACTTC
TRBD2,-,TRBV28,TRBJ2-3,CASSGLAGGYSTDTQYF,TGTGCCAGCAGCGGACTAGCGGGAGGCTATAGCACAGATACGCAGTATTTT
-,-,TRBV5-1,TRBJ1-1,CASSLGVQNTEAFF,TGCGCCAGCAGCTTGGGGGTCCAGAACACTGAAGCTTTCTTT
TRBD1,-,TRBV5-1,TRBJ1-2,CASSPEGQLPGGYTF,TGCGCCAGCAGCCCGGAGGGACAGCTGCCGGGAGGCTACACCTTC
-,once,TRBV5-1,TRBJ1-2,CASSLSGNNYGYTF,TGCGCCAGCAGCTTGTCGGGTAACAACTATGGCTACACCTTC
TRBD1,-,TRBV11-2,TRBJ1-2,CASSLAGGGGYTF,TGTGCCAGCAGCTTAGCAGGGGGAGGTGGCTACACCTTC
-,-,TRBV10-3,TRBJ2-2,CAISESNGANTGELFF,TGTGCCATCAGTGAGTCGAACGGCGCGAACACCGGGGAGCTGTTTTTT